Below, 16 T cell receptor beta chains from the same sample are listed, as sequenced in a study. Each CDR3 protein gets one entry after TCRdb re-called the 5' RACE reads with MiXCR. The sample has roughly 60,000 distinct CDR3 sequences, about 28% seen once; the top ten hold around 2.1%. Tregs were sorted as CD4+CD25+CD127-/low cells. The specimen sequenced was tumor-infiltrating Tregs sorted from the breast tumor. These receptors all stem from a female donor with breast cancer.

The rearrangement links TRBV27 to TRBJ1-5; unclear D gene. V lost 3 bases, J lost 10 bases, and 13 bases lay in between. From germline, CDR1 is MNHEY and CDR2 SMNVEV (reference sequence). The CDR3 length is 13 residues. CDR3 bases: TGTGCCAGCAGTTTTGGTCAGAGGGAACCCCAGCATTTT. Translation: CASSFGQREPQHF.

Remarks on this clonotype: One base away lies a much larger clone, so this may be a sequencing read error. This rearrangement joins TRBV9 to TRBJ2-1; tentative D call: TRBD2 (5 bases). This CDR3 is built from 11 residues. CDR1 is SGDLS and CDR2 is YYNGEE in the germline V gene. The CDR3 DNA sequence: TGTGCCAGCAGCGTGGGAGATGAGCAGTCCTTC. This translates into CASSVGDEQSF.

In its sample, this clonotype was seen a few times. Written as DNA, the CDR3 is TGTGCCAGCCGGTTCAGGGAGCAGTACTTC. Its protein product is CASRFREQYF. V and J are TRBV12-3 or TRBV12-4 and TRBJ2-7, with D uncertain. The CDR3 covers 10 residues. V gave up 8 bases and J gave up 7 bases, with 9 bases separating them.

This clonotype was found many times. The genes are TRBV5-1 and TRBJ2-7; 10 nucleotides match TRBD1. Unmatched junction bases numbered 8, after V lost 2 bases and J lost 6 bases. The CDR3 runs to 15 residues. Germline values: CDR1 SGHRS, CDR2 YFSETQ. CDR3 bases: TGCGCCAGCAGCTTAAGGGGACAGGGGTCGCGCGAGCAGTACTTC. Protein sequence: CASSLRGQGSREQYF.

This clonotype was counted a few times. The chain has TRBV20-1 and TRBJ2-3, with TRBD1 as a possible D gene (6 bases). V was pared by 3 bases and J by 0 bases, with 10 bases between. Germline V gene data show CDR1 as DFQATT and CDR2 as SNEGSKA (reference sequence). The CDR3 contains 14 residues. In DNA, the CDR3 is TGCAGTGCTAGTGGCCAGGGGAGCACAGATACGCAGTATTTT. The encoded protein is CSASGQGSTDTQYF.

This clonotype occurred a few times. This rearrangement joins TRBV9 to TRBJ1-2; D is perhaps TRBD1 (6 bases). CDR1 and CDR2 (germline): SGDLS, YYNGEE. V was clipped by 3 bases and J by 4 bases, with 13 bases between them. The CDR3 sequence is 14 residues long. The DNA for the CDR3 is TGTGCCAGCAGCGCGGGGGCGGGGGTCTATGGCTACACCTTC. It encodes CASSAGAGVYGYTF.

The table lists this clonotype with many counts. The gene calls are TRBV11-3 and TRBJ2-7, with D perhaps matching TRBD1 (5 bases). The ends were cut back, 1 base at V and 6 bases at J, with 10 bases in the middle. Germline V CDR1 and CDR2: SGHNT, YENEEA. The CDR3 contains 13 residues. CDR3 coding DNA: TGTGCCAGCAGCTTAGGGACAACCACCGAGCAGTACTTC. Residues: CASSLGTTTEQYF. Complete variable domain (other parts from reference TRBV11-3 and TRBJ2-7): EAGVVQSPRYKIIEKKQPVAFWCNPISGHNTLYWYLQNLGQGPELLIRYENEEAVDDSQLPKDRFSAERLKGVDSTLKIQPAELGDSAVYLCASSLGTTTEQYFGPGTRLTVT.

This clonotype was seen only a few times. This CDR3 is CASSVSRGTEAFF. CDR3 sequence (DNA): TGTGCCAGCAGCGTCTCCAGGGGCACTGAAGCTTTCTTT. The chain combines TRBV6-5 with TRBJ1-1; TRBD1 might be the D (6 bases). V lost 6 bases and J 4 bases, leaving 12 bases between the germline ends. The V gene's germline CDR1 is MNHEY and CDR2 SVGAGI. The CDR3 length is 13 residues.

This clonotype appeared a few times. This chain uses TRBV5-1 with TRBJ2-1; D is undetermined. CDR3 size: 14 residues. Per germline, CDR1 SGHRS and CDR2 YFSETQ. V dropped 4 bases and J dropped 1 base, with 9 bases sitting between them. The CDR3 loop is CASSPGRSYNEQFF. The CDR3, as DNA: TGCGCCAGCAGCCCCGGTAGGTCCTACAATGAGCAGTTCTTC.

There are a few counts of this clonotype. The chain combines TRBV6-5 with TRBJ1-1, with D possibly being TRBD1 (5 bases). In germline, CDR1 is MNHEY, CDR2 SVGAGI. The CDR3 has 12 residues. V was pared by 5 bases and J by 6 bases, with 10 bases between. The CDR3 protein is CASSRQGAEAFF. CDR3 DNA: TGTGCCAGCAGTCGGCAGGGTGCTGAAGCTTTCTTT.

The chain is built from TRBV5-1 and TRBJ2-2; perhaps TRBD1 as D (6 bases). The CDR3 has 14 amino acids. Trimming took off 4 bases at V and 4 bases at J, with 11 bases between the two ends. From germline, CDR1 is SGHRS and CDR2 YFSETQ. The CDR3 region has the DNA TGCGCCAGCAGCCTCGGACAGCGCACCGGGGAGCTGTTTTTT. Amino acid sequence: CASSLGQRTGELFF. The full variable domain, rest sourced from reference TRBV5-1 and TRBJ2-2, is KAGVTQTPRYLIKTRGQQVTLSCSPISGHRSVSWYQQTPGQGLQFLFEYFSETQRNKGNFPGRFSGRQFSNSRSEMNVSTLELGDSALYLCASSLGQRTGELFFGEGSRLTVL.

For this clonotype: A much larger clone sits a single nucleotide away, making a read error possible. J is TRBJ2-3 and V is TRBV20-1; D gene unclear. This CDR3 is built from 13 residues. Trimming pared 0 bases from V and 6 bases from J, leaving 10 bases between. Germline V gives CDR1 DFQATT, CDR2 SNEGSKA (reference sequence). CDR3 loop: CSARETWSDTQYF. The CDR3 DNA sequence: TGCAGTGCTAGAGAAACTTGGTCGGATACGCAGTATTTT.

This chain uses TRBV6-2 or TRBV6-3 with TRBJ1-5, with D possibly TRBD1 on 5 matching bases. CDR1 MNHEY and CDR2 SVGEGT come from the germline V gene. Trimming removed 5 bases at V and 2 bases at J, with 13 bases between. The CDR3 is 15 residues long. The CDR3 loop is CASSPQGGGNQPQHF. CDR3 in DNA: TGTGCCAGCAGTCCGCAGGGTGGTGGCAATCAGCCCCAGCATTTT.

This clonotype has just a few counts. A read error may account for a junction end that differs from germline. The rearrangement links TRBV7-2 to TRBJ1-1; D is undetermined. The length of the CDR3 is 13 residues. Germline assignment: CDR1 SGHTA and CDR2 FQGNSA. CDR3: CASNSGRRTEAFF. The CDR3 DNA sequence: TGTGCCAGCAATTCAGGAAGGCGAACTGAGGCTTTCTTT.

This clonotype was detected many times. This chain joins TRBV7-2 and TRBJ2-3, with no clear D. This CDR3 region has 14 residues. Germline V gene lookup returns CDR1 SGHTA and CDR2 FQGNSA. Trimming removed 1 base from V and 0 bases from J, with 5 bases in between. The DNA of the CDR3 is TGTGCCAGCAGCTTAGATACTAGCACAGATACGCAGTATTTT. Translated, it gives CASSLDTSTDTQYF.

This clonotype was observed a few times. The CDR3 here is CASSPQQGNTIYF. The DNA for the CDR3 is TGTGCCAGCAGCCCCCAACAGGGGAACACCATATATTTT. The chain carries TRBV7-8 and TRBJ1-3; TRBD1 matches at 7 bases. The CDR3 runs to 13 residues. The V gene end was trimmed by 5 bases and the J gene end by 7 bases; junction bases not matched to a gene: 5. CDR1 is SGHVS, CDR2 FQNEAQ, per germline.